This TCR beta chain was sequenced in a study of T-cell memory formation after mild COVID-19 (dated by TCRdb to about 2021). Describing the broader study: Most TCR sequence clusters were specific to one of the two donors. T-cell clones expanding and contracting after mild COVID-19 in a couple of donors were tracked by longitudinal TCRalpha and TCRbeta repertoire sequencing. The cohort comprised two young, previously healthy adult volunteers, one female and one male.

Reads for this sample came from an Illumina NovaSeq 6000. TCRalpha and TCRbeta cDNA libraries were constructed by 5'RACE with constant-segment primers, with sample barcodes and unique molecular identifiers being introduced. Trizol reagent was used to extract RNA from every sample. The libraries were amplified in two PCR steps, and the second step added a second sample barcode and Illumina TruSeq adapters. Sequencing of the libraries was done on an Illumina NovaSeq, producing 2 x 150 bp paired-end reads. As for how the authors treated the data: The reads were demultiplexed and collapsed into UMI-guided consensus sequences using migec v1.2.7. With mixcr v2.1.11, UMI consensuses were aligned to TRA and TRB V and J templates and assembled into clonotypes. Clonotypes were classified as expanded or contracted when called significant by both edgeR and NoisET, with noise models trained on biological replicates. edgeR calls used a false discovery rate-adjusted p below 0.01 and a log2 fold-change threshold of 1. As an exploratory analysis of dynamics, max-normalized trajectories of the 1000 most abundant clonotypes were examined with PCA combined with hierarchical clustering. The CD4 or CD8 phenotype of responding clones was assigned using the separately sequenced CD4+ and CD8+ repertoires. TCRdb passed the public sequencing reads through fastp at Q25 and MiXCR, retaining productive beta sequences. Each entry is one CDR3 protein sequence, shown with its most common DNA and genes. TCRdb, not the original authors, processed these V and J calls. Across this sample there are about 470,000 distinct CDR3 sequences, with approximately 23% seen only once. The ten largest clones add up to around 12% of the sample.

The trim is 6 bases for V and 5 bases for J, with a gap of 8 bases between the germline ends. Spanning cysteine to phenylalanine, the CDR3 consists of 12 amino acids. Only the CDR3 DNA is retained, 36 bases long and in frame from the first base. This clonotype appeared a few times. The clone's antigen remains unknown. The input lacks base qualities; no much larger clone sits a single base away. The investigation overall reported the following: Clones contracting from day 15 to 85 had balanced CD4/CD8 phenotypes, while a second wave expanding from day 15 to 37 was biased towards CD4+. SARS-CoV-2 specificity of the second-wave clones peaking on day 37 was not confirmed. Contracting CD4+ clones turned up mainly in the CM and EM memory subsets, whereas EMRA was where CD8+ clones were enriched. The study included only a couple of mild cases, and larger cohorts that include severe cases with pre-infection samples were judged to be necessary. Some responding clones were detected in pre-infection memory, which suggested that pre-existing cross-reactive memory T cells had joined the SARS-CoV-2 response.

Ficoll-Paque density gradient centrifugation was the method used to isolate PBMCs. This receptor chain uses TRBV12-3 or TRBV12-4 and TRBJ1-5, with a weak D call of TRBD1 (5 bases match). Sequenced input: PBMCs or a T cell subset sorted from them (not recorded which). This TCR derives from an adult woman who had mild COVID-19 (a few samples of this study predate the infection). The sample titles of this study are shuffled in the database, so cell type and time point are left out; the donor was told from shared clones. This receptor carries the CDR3 CASRRGDQPQHF. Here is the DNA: TGTGCCAGCAGGCGGGGCGATCAGCCCCAGCATTTT.